The 17 T cell receptor beta chains listed next were all sequenced from one sample in a study of CD8 T cells in ankylosing spondylitis. TCRdb re-called the 5' RACE reads through MiXCR, storing one row per CDR3 protein. The sample lists around 250,000 distinct CDR3 sequences, over 15% occurring once. Sequencing input: blood, either unsorted or a sorted T cell fraction (not recorded which). Receptors originate from a male donor with ankylosing spondylitis or in good health (not recorded which).

The table lists this clonotype with a count of one. This chain joins TRBV28 and TRBJ2-7; 13 bases fit TRBD2. Germline V gene data show CDR1 as MDHEN and CDR2 as SYDVKM. The V gene end was trimmed by 5 bases and the J gene end by 5 bases; junction bases not matched to a gene: 6. CDR3 length: 15 residues. CDR3 nucleotides: TGTGCCAGCAGTCACGGGACTAGCGGGACCCACGAGCAGTACTTC. Residues: CASSHGTSGTHEQYF.

On this clonotype: A read error may be the cause here, since a much bigger clone is one base away. The chain is built from TRBV7-9 and TRBJ2-7; TRBD2 matches at 10 bases. The CDR3 is 15 amino acids. Germline V gives CDR1 SEHNR, CDR2 FQNEAQ (reference sequence). The DNA for the CDR3 is TGTGCCAGCAGTTCTGTCCTAGCGGGAGTCTACAAGCAGTACTTC. This sequence encodes CASSSVLAGVYKQYF.

This clonotype came up a few times. The chain links TRBV4-3 to TRBJ1-5, with D uncertain. Looked up from germline, CDR1 is LGHNA and CDR2 is YSLEER. The CDR3 length is 13 residues. V lost 0 bases to trimming and J lost 4 bases, with 4 bases between them. The CDR3 loop is CASSQDRNQPQHF. The CDR3 DNA sequence: TGCGCCAGCAGCCAAGATAGAAATCAGCCCCAGCATTTT.

The chain employs TRBV29-1 and TRBJ1-1; TRBD1 is a possible D gene (5 bases). The CDR3 contains 12 residues. Trimming stripped 4 bases from V and 3 bases from J, with 9 bases between. Looked up from germline, CDR1 is SQVTM and CDR2 is ANQGSEA. The CDR3 spells CSVVGRDTEAFF. DNA for the CDR3: TGCAGCGTTGTCGGCAGGGACACTGAAGCTTTCTTT. Full variable domain (outside the CDR3, taken from reference TRBV29-1 and TRBJ1-1): SAVISQKPSRDICQRGTSLTIQCQVDSQVTMMFWYRQQPGQSLTLIATANQGSEATYESGFVIDKFPISRPNLTFSTLTVSNMSPEDSSIYLCSVVGRDTEAFFGQGTRLTVV.

This sequence joins TRBV20-1 and TRBJ2-3; unclear D gene. The CDR3 totals 13 residues. V gave up 0 bases and J gave up 0 bases, with 4 bases separating them. Germline V gives CDR1 DFQATT, CDR2 SNEGSKA (reference sequence). In DNA, the CDR3 is TGCAGTGCTAGAGAAGGGAGCACAGATACGCAGTATTTT. Its protein is CSAREGSTDTQYF.

The chain carries TRBV5-5 and TRBJ2-1; TRBD1 aligns across 9 bases. V trimming: 4 bases; J trimming: 8 bases; junction bases outside the gene matches: 13. The CDR3 sequence is 16 residues long. Germline V gives CDR1 SGHKS, CDR2 YYEKEE (reference sequence). This CDR3 is CASSGGSGTGYYEQFF. The CDR3 DNA reads TGTGCCAGCAGCGGGGGCTCCGGGACAGGGTACTATGAGCAGTTCTTC.

There are many counts of this clonotype. V gene TRBV5-6 combines with J gene TRBJ2-1; 7 bases align to TRBD2. The V and J ends lost 1 base and 2 bases, in that order; junction bases with no gene match: 3. Germline CDR1 reads SGHDT; CDR2 reads YYEEEE. The CDR3 has 15 amino acids. Here the CDR3 reads CASSLPSGAYNEQFF. CDR3 nucleotides: TGTGCCAGCAGCTTGCCTAGCGGAGCCTACAATGAGCAGTTCTTC.

This clonotype was counted ten times or more. The V and J genes are TRBV21-1 and TRBJ2-7; the table's TRBD1 call for D was not verified on the DNA. TRBV21-1 is described as a pseudogene. The CDR3 length is 13 residues. CDR3 coding DNA: TGTGCCAGCTCCCCGGGACCCCTCTACGAGCAGTACTTC. It translates to CASSPGPLYEQYF.

This clonotype was picked up a small number of times. The rearrangement joins TRBV4-2 to TRBJ2-2; 8 bases map to TRBD1. J was trimmed by 7 bases and V by 4 bases; bases with no gene match: 14. This CDR3 contains 17 residues. Germline loops: CDR1 LGHNA, CDR2 YNFKEQ. This CDR3 reads CASSPERTGGVVGELFF. The CDR3 DNA sequence: TGTGCCAGCAGCCCAGAAAGAACAGGGGGAGTTGTCGGGGAGCTGTTTTTT.

There are many counts of this clonotype. The chain carries TRBV11-2 and TRBJ2-2; 11 bases are a match to TRBD2. The germline V gene encodes CDR1 SGHAT and CDR2 FQNNGV. This CDR3 contains 15 residues. Trimming at V came to 5 bases and at J to 4 bases, leaving 3 bases not matched to a gene. The CDR3 DNA reads TGTGCCAGCAGCGGGACTAGCGGTATCACCGGGGAGCTGTTTTTT. Protein product: CASSGTSGITGELFF.

DNA for the CDR3: TGCGCCAGCAGCCAAGATCGCGGCAGAAGCTCCTACGAGCAGTACTTC. It is translated as CASSQDRGRSSYEQYF. This chain links TRBV4-3 with TRBJ2-7, with D uncertain. The CDR3 length is 16 residues. Trimming removed 0 bases from V and 0 bases from J, with 12 bases in between. Looked up from germline, CDR1 is LGHNA and CDR2 is YSLEER.

The table lists this clonotype with a few counts. This chain connects TRBV7-2 to TRBJ2-7; weak D call: TRBD1 (6 bases). The CDR3 has 13 residues. The germline V gene encodes CDR1 SGHTA and CDR2 FQGNSA. The V and J ends lost 6 bases and 6 bases respectively, with 15 bases between them. CDR3 loop: CASRPGAAGEQYF. The DNA of the CDR3 is TGTGCCAGCAGACCAGGGGCCGCCGGCGAGCAGTACTTC.

The chain links TRBV5-1 to TRBJ2-7; 7 nucleotides line up with TRBD2. Trimming cost V 5 bases and J 1 base; bases outside gene matches: 6. CDR1 SGHRS and CDR2 YFSETQ come from the germline V gene. The CDR3 has 14 amino acids. The CDR3 DNA reads as TGCGCCAGCAGGTACACGGGGGGATCCTACGAGCAGTACTTC. Encoded protein: CASRYTGGSYEQYF.

V usage is TRBV29-1 and J usage is TRBJ2-7; D is perhaps TRBD2 (5 bases). Germline CDR1 and CDR2: SQVTM and ANQGSEA. Trimming cost V 3 bases and J 3 bases, with 6 bases left between them. This CDR3 is built from 11 residues. The CDR3: CSVDEGYEQYF. CDR3 coding DNA: TGCAGCGTTGACGAGGGCTACGAGCAGTACTTC.

The chain combines TRBV9 with TRBJ1-1; TRBD1 agrees at 7 bases. The CDR3 has 14 residues. J gave up 7 bases and V 2 bases, and 8 bases lay outside the gene matches. CDR1 is SGDLS and CDR2 is YYNGEE in the germline V gene. The CDR3 sequence is CASSVSGTEFEAFF. CDR3 DNA sequence: TGTGCCAGCAGCGTGTCCGGGACAGAGTTTGAAGCTTTCTTT.

There are a few counts of this clonotype. The rearrangement joins TRBV28 to TRBJ2-1, with D perhaps TRBD2 (7 bases). From germline, CDR1 is MDHEN and CDR2 SYDVKM. This CDR3 has 16 amino acids. The V end was cut by 10 bases, the J end by 6 bases, with 25 bases between. The CDR3 sequence: CATKGEWRELRNEQFF. The CDR3 coding sequence is TGTGCCACCAAGGGGGAGTGGCGGGAGCTCCGCAATGAGCAGTTCTTC.

In this sample, this clonotype turned up a few times. This chain links TRBV3-1 with TRBJ1-2, with D perhaps matching TRBD1 (5 bases). V lost 0 bases and J lost 7, with 18 bases in between. Germline V gene lookup returns CDR1 LGHDT and CDR2 YNNKEL (reference sequence). This CDR3 region has 16 residues. Here the CDR3 reads CASSQDLGPIIGGYTF. CDR3 nucleotides: TGTGCCAGCAGCCAAGATTTGGGGCCCATAATCGGTGGCTACACCTTC.